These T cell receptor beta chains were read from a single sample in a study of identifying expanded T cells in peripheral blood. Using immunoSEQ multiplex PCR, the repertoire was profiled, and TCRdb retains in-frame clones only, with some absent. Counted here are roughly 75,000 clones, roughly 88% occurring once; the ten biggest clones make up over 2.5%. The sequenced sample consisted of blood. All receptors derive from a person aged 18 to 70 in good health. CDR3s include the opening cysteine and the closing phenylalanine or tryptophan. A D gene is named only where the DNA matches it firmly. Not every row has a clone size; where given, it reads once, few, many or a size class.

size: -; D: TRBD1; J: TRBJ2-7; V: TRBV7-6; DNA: TGTGCCAGCAGCTTAGAGGACAGGGTGGCCTACGAGCAGTACTTC; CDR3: CASSLEDRVAYEQYF
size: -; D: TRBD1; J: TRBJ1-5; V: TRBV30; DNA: TGTGCCTGGAGTGTAGGGGACAGAGCCAATCAGCCCCAGCATTTT; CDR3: CAWSVGDRANQPQHF
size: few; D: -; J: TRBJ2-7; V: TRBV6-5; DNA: TGTGCCACCTCTAGGACAGTCTCCTACGAGCAGTACTTC; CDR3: CATSRTVSYEQYF
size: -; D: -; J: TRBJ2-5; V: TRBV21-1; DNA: TGTGCCAGCAGCAAAGGGAGGGACAGGGGGCGAGAGACCCAGTACTTC; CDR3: CASSKGRDRGRETQYF
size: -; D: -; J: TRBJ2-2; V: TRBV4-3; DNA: TGCGCCAGCAGCCAAGGGTGGGGGGACACCGGGGAGCTGTTTTTT; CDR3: CASSQGWGDTGELFF
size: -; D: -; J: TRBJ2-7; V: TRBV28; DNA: TGTGCCAGCAGTTTTCTTTCCTACGAGCAGTACTTC; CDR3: CASSFLSYEQYF
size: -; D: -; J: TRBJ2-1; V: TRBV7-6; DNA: TGTGCCAGCAGCTTATGGACGGGTGAGCAGTTCTTC; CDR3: CASSLWTGEQFF
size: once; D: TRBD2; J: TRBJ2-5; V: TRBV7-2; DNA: TGTGCCAGCAGCCTGACTAGCGGGGGGCAAGAGACCCAGTACTTC; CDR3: CASSLTSGGQETQYF
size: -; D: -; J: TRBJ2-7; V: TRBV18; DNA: TGTGCCAGCTCAAGCGACAGTGGCGAGCAGTACTTC; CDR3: CASSSDSGEQYF
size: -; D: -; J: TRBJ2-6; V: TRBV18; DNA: TGTGCCAGCTCACCCAGGGGTGATGGCTCTGGGGCCAACGTCCTGACTTTC; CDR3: CASSPRGDGSGANVLTF
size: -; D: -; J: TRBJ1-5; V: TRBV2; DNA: TGTGCCAGCAGTGACCGGGGGCGTAATCAGCCCCAGCATTTT; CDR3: CASSDRGRNQPQHF
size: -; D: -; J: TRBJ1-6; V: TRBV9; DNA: TGTGCCAGCAGCGCGACTAGGGATTCACCCCTCCACTTT; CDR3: CASSATRDSPLHF
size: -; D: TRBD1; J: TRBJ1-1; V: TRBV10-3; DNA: TGTGCCATCAGAGGACAGGGGGACACTGAAGCTTTCTTT; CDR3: CAIRGQGDTEAFF
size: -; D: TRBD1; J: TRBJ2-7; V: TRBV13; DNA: TGTGCCAGCAGCTCAAAGGGACAGGGGTCCTACGAGCAGTACTTC; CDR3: CASSSKGQGSYEQYF
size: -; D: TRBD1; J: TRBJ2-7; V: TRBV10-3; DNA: TGTGCCATCAGTGGTTCAGGGGGCGACTGGAGAGAGCAGTACTTC; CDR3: CAISGSGGDWREQYF
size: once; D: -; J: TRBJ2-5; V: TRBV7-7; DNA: TGTGCCAGCAGCCCCGCAGGACTCACAGAGACCCAGTACTTC; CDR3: CASSPAGLTETQYF
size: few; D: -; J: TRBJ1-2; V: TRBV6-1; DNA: TGTGCCAGCAGTGGGTCCGGGATTGTAGGCTACACCTTC; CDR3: CASSGSGIVGYTF
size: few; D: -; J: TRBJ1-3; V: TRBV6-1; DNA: TGTGCCAGTAGGAAAACCTCTGGAAACACCATATATTTT; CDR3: CASRKTSGNTIYF
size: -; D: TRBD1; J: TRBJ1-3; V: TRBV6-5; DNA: TGTGCCAGCAGCTTCCAGGGGGGTTCTGGAAACACCATATATTTT; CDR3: CASSFQGGSGNTIYF
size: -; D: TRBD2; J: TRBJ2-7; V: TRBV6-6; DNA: TGTGCCAGCAGGCCGACTAGCTTTATCTACGAGCAGTACTTC; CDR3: CASRPTSFIYEQYF
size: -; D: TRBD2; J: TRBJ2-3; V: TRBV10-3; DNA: TGTGCCATCAGTGAGCAGTCTAGCGGGGGGGCCTATACGCAGTATTTT; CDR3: CAISEQSSGGAYTQYF
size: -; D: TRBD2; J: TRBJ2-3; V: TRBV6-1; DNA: TGTGCCAGCAGTGCGCGAACTAGCGGGGGGATAGATACGCAGTATTTT; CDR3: CASSARTSGGIDTQYF
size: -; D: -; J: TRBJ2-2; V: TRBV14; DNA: TGTGCCAGCAGCCAAGCCGCCCGGGGGACCGGGCTGTTTTTT; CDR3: CASSQAARGTGLFF
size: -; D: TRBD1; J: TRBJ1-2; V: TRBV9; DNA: TGTGCCAGCAGAACAGGGGGAAGTGGCTACACCTTC; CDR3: CASRTGGSGYTF
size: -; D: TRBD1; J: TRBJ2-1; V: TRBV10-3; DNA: TGTGCCATCAGAAGGACAGGGGGACCCGAAAATGAGCAGTTCTTC; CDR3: CAIRRTGGPENEQFF
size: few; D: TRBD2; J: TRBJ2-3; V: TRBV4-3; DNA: TGCGCCAGCACCCAGGGACTAGCGGGATTAGATACGCAGTATTTT; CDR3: CASTQGLAGLDTQYF
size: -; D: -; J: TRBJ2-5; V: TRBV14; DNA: TGTGCCAGCAGCCAAGTCGCCTCAGGGATCCAAGAGACCCAGTACTTC; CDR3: CASSQVASGIQETQYF
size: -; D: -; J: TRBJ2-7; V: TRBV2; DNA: TGTGCCAGCAGCCTCAAGGGCAACCTTTACGAGCAGTACTTC; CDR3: CASSLKGNLYEQYF
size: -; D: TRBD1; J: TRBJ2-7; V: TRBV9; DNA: TGTGCCAGCAGCCCCTGGACAGGGCAATACGAGCAGTACTTC; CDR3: CASSPWTGQYEQYF
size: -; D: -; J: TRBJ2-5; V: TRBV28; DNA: TGTGCCAGCAGTTCGACCCCGGCTGGAGAGACCCAGTACTTC; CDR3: CASSSTPAGETQYF
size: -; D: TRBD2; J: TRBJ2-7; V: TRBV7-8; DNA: TGTGCCAGCACCTTCATTAGCGGGAGCTACGAGCAGTACTTC; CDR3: CASTFISGSYEQYF
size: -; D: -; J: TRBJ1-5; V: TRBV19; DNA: TGTGCCAGTAGTATGGGGAAGGGGTATAGCAATCAGCCCCAGCATTTT; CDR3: CASSMGKGYSNQPQHF
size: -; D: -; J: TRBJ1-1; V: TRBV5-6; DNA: TGTGCCAGCAGCTTCCGGGGAGGCACTGAAGCTTTCTTT; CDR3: CASSFRGGTEAFF
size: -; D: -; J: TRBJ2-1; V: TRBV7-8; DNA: TGTGCCAGCAGCTTAAATCGGGACGAGCAGTTCTTC; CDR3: CASSLNRDEQFF
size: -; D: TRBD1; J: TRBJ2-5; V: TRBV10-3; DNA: TGTGCCATCAGTCCCGACAGGGAAGAGACCCAGTACTTC; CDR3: CAISPDREETQYF
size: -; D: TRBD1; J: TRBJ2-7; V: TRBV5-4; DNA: TGTGCCAGCAGCTTAGGGACAGGGGAAGGTTACGAGCAGTACTTC; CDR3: CASSLGTGEGYEQYF
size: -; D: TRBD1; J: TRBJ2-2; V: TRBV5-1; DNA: TGCGCCAGCAGCTTGGGGACAGGGGGAACCGGGGAGCTGTTTTTT; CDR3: CASSLGTGGTGELFF
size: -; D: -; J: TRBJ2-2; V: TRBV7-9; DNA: TGTGCCAGCAGCTCACCCACCCAAGGGAACACCGGGGAGCTGTTTTTT; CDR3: CASSSPTQGNTGELFF
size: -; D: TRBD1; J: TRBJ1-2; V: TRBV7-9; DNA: TGTGCCAGCAGCTTATCTGGGACAGAATTTAACTATGGCTACACCTTC; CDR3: CASSLSGTEFNYGYTF
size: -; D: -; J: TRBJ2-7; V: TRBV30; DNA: TGTGCCTGGAGTGTCTCAGGCGGGTACGAGCAGTACTTC; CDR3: CAWSVSGGYEQYF